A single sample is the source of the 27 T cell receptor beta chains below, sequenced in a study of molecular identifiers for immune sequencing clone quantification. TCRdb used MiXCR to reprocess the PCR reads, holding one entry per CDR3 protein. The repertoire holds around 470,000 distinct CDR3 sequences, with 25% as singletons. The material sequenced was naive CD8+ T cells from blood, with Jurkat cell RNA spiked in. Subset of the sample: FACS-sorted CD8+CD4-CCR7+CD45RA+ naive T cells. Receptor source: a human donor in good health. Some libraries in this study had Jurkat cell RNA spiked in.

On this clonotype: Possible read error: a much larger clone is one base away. CDR3 amino acids: CASSQGAGGRTDTQYF. CDR3 DNA sequence: TGCGCCAGCAGCCAGGGGGCAGGGGGCCGCACAGATACGCAGTATTTT. This chain joins TRBV4-3 and TRBJ2-3; 8 bases line up with TRBD1. The ends lost 3 bases at V and 1 base at J; junction bases unmatched: 6. Per the germline V gene, CDR1 is LGHNA and CDR2 is YSLEER. CDR3 size: 16 residues.

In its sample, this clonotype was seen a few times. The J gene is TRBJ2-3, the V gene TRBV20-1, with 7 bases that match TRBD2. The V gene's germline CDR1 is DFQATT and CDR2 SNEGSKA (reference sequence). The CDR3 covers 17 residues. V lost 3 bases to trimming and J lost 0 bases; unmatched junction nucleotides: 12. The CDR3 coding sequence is TGCAGTGCTAGCCGAAGCGGGGTAACAACTAGCACAGATACGCAGTATTTT. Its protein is CSASRSGVTTSTDTQYF.

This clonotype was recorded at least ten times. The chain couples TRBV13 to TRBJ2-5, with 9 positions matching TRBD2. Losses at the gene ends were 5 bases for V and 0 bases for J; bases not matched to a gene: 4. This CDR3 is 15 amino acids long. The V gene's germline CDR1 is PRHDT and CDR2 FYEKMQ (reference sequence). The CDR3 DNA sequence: TGTGCCAGCAGCCCCCCTAGCGGGGACCAAGAGACCCAGTACTTC. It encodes CASSPPSGDQETQYF.

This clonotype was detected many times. The CDR3 bases are TGCGCCAGCAGCCAAGATACGGGACAGAGCTCCTACGAGCAGTACTTC. Encoded protein: CASSQDTGQSSYEQYF. V and J are TRBV4-3 and TRBJ2-7, with 7 nucleotides matching TRBD1. There are 16 residues in the CDR3. J lost 0 bases, V lost 0 bases, and 5 bases had no gene match. Germline CDR1 and CDR2: LGHNA and YSLEER.

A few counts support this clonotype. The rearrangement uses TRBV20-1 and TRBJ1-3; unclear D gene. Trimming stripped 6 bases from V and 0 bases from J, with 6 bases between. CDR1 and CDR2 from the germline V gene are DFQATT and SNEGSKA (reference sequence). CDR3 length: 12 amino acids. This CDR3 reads CSARGSGNTIYF. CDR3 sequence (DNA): TGCAGTGCACGGGGCTCTGGAAACACCATATATTTT.

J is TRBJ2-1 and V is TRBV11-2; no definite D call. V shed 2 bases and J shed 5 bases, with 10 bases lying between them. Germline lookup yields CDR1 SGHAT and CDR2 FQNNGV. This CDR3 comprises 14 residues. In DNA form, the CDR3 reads TGTGCCAGCAGCTTAACCTTTGGGGACAATGAGCAGTTCTTC. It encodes CASSLTFGDNEQFF.

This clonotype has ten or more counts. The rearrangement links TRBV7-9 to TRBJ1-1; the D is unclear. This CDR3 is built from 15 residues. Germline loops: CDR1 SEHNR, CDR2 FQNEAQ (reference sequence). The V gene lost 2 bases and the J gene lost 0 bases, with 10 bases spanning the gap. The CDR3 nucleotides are TGTGCCAGCAGCTTACCTAAGGGCCTGAACACTGAAGCTTTCTTT. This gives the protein CASSLPKGLNTEAFF.

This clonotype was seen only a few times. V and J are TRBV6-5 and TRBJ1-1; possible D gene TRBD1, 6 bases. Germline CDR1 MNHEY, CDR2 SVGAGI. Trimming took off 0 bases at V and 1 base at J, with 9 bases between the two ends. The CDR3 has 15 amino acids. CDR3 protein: CASSYSQGKNTEAFF. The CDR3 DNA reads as TGTGCCAGCAGTTACTCCCAGGGGAAGAACACTGAAGCTTTCTTT.

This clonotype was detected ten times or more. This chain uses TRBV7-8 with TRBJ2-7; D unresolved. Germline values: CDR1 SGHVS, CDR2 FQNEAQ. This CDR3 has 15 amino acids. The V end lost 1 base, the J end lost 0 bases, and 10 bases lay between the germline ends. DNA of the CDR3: TGTGCCAGCAGCTTAGTAGTGACGAACTCCTACGAGCAGTACTTC. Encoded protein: CASSLVVTNSYEQYF.

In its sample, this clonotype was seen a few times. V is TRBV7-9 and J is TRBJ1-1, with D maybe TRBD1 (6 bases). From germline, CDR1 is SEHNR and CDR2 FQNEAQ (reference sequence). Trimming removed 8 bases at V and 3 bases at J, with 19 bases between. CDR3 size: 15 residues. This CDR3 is CASSGDSGGHTEAFF. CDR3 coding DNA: TGTGCCAGCTCAGGAGATAGCGGGGGGCACACTGAAGCTTTCTTT. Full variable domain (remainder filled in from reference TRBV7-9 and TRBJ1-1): DTGVSQNPRHKITKRGQNVTFRCDPISEHNRLYWYRQTLGQGPEFLTYFQNEAQLEKSRLLSDRFSAERPKGSFSTLEIQRTEQGDSAMYLCASSGDSGGHTEAFFGQGTRLTVV.

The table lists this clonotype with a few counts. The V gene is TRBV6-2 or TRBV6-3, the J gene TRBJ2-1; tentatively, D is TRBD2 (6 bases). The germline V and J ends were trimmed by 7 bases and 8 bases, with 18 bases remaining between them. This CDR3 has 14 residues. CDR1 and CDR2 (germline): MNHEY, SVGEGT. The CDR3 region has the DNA TGTGCCAGCACCCTCGTGGGAGGTATGGATGAGCAGTTCTTC. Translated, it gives CASTLVGGMDEQFF.

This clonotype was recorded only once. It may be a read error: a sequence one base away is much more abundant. CDR3 sequence (DNA): TGTGCCAGCAGTTGGGGGCCTAGCGGTACCTACGAGCAGTACTTC. Translating it yields CASSWGPSGTYEQYF. The chain uses TRBV6-5 and TRBJ2-7; D may be TRBD2 (7 bases). Germline CDR1 is MNHEY and CDR2 is SVGAGI. Trimming pared 4 bases from V and 2 bases from J, leaving 15 bases between. The CDR3 spans 15 residues.

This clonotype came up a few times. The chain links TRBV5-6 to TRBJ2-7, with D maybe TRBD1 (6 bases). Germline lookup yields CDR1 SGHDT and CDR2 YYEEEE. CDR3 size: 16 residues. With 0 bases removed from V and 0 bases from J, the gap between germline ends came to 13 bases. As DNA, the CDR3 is TGTGCCAGCAGCTTGGCGGTGACAGGCGGCTCCTACGAGCAGTACTTC. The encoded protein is CASSLAVTGGSYEQYF.

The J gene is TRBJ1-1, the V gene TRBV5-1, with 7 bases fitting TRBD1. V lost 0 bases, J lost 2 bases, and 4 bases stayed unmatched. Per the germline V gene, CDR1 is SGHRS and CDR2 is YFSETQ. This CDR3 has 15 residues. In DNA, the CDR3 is TGCGCCAGCAGCTTGGAGACAGGGTCAAACACTGAAGCTTTCTTT. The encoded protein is CASSLETGSNTEAFF. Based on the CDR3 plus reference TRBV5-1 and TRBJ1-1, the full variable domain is KAGVTQTPRYLIKTRGQQVTLSCSPISGHRSVSWYQQTPGQGLQFLFEYFSETQRNKGNFPGRFSGRQFSNSRSEMNVSTLELGDSALYLCASSLETGSNTEAFFGQGTRLTVV.

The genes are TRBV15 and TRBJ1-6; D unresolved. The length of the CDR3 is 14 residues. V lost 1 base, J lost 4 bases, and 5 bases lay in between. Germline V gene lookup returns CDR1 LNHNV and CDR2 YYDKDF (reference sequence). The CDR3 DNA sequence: TGTGCCACCAGCAGAGCCCAGTATAATTCACCCCTCCACTTT. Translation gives CATSRAQYNSPLHF.

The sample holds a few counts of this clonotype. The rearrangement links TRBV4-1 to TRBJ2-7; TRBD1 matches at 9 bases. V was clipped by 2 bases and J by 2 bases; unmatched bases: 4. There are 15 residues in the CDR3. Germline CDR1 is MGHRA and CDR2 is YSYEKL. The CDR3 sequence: CASSQPGTGPYEQYF. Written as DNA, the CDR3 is TGCGCCAGCAGCCAACCCGGGACAGGGCCCTACGAGCAGTACTTC.

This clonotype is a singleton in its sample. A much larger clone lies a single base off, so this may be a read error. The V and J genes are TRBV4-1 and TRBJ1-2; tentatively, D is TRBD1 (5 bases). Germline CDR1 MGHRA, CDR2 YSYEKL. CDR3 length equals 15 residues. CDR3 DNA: TGCGCCAGCGGCCAAGATCGTACAGGTTCATTTGGCTACACCTTC. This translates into CASGQDRTGSFGYTF.

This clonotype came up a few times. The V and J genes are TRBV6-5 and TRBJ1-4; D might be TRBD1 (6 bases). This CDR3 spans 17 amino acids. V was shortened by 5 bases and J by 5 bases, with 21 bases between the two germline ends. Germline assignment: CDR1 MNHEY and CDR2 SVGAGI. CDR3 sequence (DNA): TGTGCCAGCAGTGGACAGCTCACCACCTTAGTAAATGAAAAACTGTTTTTT. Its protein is CASSGQLTTLVNEKLFF.

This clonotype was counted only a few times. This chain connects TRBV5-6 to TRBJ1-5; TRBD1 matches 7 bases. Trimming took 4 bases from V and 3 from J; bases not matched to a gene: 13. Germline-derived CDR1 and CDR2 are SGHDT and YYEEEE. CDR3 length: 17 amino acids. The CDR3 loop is CASSRGEGAILNQPQHF. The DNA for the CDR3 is TGTGCCAGCAGCCGAGGGGAGGGGGCGATTCTCAATCAGCCCCAGCATTTT.

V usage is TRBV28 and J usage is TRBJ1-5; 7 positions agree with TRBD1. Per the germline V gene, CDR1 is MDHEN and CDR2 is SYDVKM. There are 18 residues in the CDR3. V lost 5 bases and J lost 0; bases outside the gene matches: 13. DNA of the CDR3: TGTGCCAGCAGTCAACAGGGGCCCTGGGAGGGTAGCAATCAGCCCCAGCATTTT. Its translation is CASSQQGPWEGSNQPQHF. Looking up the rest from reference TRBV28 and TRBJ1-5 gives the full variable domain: DVKVTQSSRYLVKRTGEKVFLECVQDMDHENMFWYRQDPGLGLRLIYFSYDVKMKEKGDIPEGYSVSREKKERFSLILESASTNQTSMYLCASSQQGPWEGSNQPQHFGDGTRLSIL.

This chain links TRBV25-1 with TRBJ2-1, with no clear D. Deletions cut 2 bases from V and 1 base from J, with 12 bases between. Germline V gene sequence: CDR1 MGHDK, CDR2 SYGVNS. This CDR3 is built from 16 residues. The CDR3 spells CASSESRTWSYNEQFF. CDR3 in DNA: TGTGCCAGCAGTGAAAGCCGAACCTGGTCCTACAATGAGCAGTTCTTC.

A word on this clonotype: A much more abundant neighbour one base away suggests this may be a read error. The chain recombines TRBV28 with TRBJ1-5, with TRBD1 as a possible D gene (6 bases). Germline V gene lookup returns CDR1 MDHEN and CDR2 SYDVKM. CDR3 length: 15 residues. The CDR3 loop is CDSSLGTTNNQPQHF. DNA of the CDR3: TGTGACAGCAGTTTGGGGACAACAAACAATCAGCCCCAGCATTTT.

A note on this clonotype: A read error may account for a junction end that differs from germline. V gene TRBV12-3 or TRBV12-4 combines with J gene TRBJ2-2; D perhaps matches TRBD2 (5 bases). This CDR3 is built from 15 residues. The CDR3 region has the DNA TGTGCCAGCAGTTTAGCGCAAGATATCACCGGGGAGCAGTTTTTT. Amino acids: CASSLAQDITGEQFF.

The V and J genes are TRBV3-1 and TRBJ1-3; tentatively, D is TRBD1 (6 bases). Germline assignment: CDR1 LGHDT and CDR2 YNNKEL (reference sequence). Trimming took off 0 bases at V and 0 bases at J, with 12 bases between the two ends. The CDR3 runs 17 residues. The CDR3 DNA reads TGTGCCAGCAGCCAAGAGAAGGGACAATCCTCTGGAAACACCATATATTTT. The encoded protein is CASSQEKGQSSGNTIYF.

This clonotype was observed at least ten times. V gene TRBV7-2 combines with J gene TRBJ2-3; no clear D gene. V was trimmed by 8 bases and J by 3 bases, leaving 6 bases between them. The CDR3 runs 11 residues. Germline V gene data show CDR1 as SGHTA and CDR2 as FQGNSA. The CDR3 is CASPATDTQYF. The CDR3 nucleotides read TGTGCCAGCCCGGCGACAGATACGCAGTATTTT.

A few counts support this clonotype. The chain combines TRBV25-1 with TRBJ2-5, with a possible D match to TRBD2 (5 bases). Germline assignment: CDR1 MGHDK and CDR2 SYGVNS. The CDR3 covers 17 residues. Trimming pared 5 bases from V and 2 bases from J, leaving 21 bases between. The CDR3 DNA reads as TGTGCCAGCAGTAACGGGGAAGCCAAGACCTTACAAGAGACCCAGTACTTC. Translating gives CASSNGEAKTLQETQYF.

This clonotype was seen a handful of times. The CDR3 reads CASTRGLGLADQPQHF. In nucleotides, the CDR3 is TGTGCCAGTACCAGGGGGCTGGGACTAGCTGATCAGCCCCAGCATTTT. The V and J genes are TRBV19 and TRBJ1-5; 8 bases agree with TRBD1. The CDR3 sequence is 16 residues long. V dropped 7 bases and J dropped 5; count of bases not matched to a gene: 13. From germline, CDR1 is LNHDA and CDR2 SQIVND (reference sequence).